Below are 26 T cell receptor beta chains sequenced from a single sample in a study of blood T cell repertoires in COVID-19. The assay was immunoSEQ multiplex PCR, and TCRdb's table has in-frame clones only and misses some. The table includes 150,000 to 200,000 clones, 70% to 85% detected once. The sequencing sample was made of peripheral blood. These TCRs come from a woman aged 25-40 years with acute or convalescent COVID-19.

This clone has only one observation. V and J are TRBV15 and TRBJ2-5; TRBD1 aligns across 8 bases. The CDR3 sequence is 13 residues long. Germline CDR1 reads LNHNV; CDR2 reads YYDKDF (reference sequence). The J segment lost 2 bases and the V segment lost 5 bases, leaving 1 base of the junction unmatched. As DNA, the CDR3 is TGTGCCACCAGCCGGGACAGGCAAGAGACCCAGTACTTC. It encodes CATSRDRQETQYF.

The chain employs TRBV5-6 and TRBJ2-5; a weak D match, TRBD2 (6 bases). CDR3 length equals 15 residues. The V end was cut by 4 bases, the J end by 0 bases, with 13 bases between. Looked up from germline, CDR1 is SGHDT and CDR2 is YYEEEE. The CDR3 DNA reads TGTGCCAGCAGCCATAAGAGCGGGTACCAAGAGACCCAGTACTTC. It encodes CASSHKSGYQETQYF. Based on the CDR3 plus reference TRBV5-6 and TRBJ2-5, the full variable domain is DAGVTQSPTHLIKTRGQQVTLRCSPKSGHDTVSWYQQALGQGPQFIFQYYEEEERQRGNFPDRFSGHQFPNYSSELNVNALLLGDSALYLCASSHKSGYQETQYFGPGTRLLVL.

This chain joins TRBV6-6 and TRBJ2-5; 8 bases fit TRBD1. After removal of 8 bases from V and 4 bases from J, the junction contained 12 bases not matched to a gene. This CDR3 contains 15 residues. Germline-derived CDR1 and CDR2 are MNHNY and SVGAGI (reference sequence). CDR3 residues: CASLETTGGGETQYF. The CDR3, as DNA: TGTGCCAGCCTCGAAACAACAGGGGGTGGAGAGACCCAGTACTTC.

CDR3 DNA sequence: TGCGCCAGCACCAATTTGGACGGACAGGGGGCTCGCGGGGAGTCTCTTCGAGCTTTCTTT. Encoded protein: CASTNLDGQGARGESLRAFF. The J gene is TRBJ1-1, the V gene TRBV5-1; 11 bases fit TRBD1. Losses at the gene ends were 6 bases for V and 10 bases for J; bases not matched to a gene: 29. The CDR3 contains 20 residues. Germline loops: CDR1 SGHRS, CDR2 YFSETQ.

The chain uses TRBV24-1 and TRBJ1-3, with D unresolved. Germline CDR1 reads KGHDR; CDR2 reads SFDVKD. The CDR3 is made up of 11 amino acids. Deletions cut 9 bases from V and 2 bases from J, with 4 bases between. CDR3 in DNA: TGTGCCACCGGAGCTGGAAACACCATATATTTT. Protein sequence: CATGAGNTIYF.

The chain recombines TRBV24-1 with TRBJ2-1, with D possibly matching TRBD2 (5 bases). Trimming left V 2 bases short and J 0 bases short, with 10 bases between. The germline gives CDR1 KGHDR, CDR2 SFDVKD. There are 16 residues in the CDR3. CDR3 loop: CATSDSGDSSYNEQFF. The CDR3 nucleotides are TGTGCCACCAGTGATTCCGGGGATAGCTCCTACAATGAGCAGTTCTTC.

This chain joins TRBV5-4 and TRBJ2-7, with D tentatively TRBD2 (6 bases). CDR3 length: 17 residues. Trimming shortened V by 4 bases and J by 0 bases, and 20 bases separated the two germline ends. Germline V CDR1 and CDR2: SGHNT, YYREEE (reference sequence). The CDR3 bases are TGTGCCAGCAGCCTAATGATGGGGACTTTTAGCTCCTACGAGCAGTACTTC. Translated, it gives CASSLMMGTFSSYEQYF.

The rearrangement uses TRBV27 and TRBJ2-1; 11 bases agree with TRBD2. The V gene end was trimmed by 2 bases and the J gene end by 6 bases; junction bases not matched to a gene: 3. The CDR3 is 15 residues long. Germline CDR1 MNHEY, CDR2 SMNVEV (reference sequence). CDR3 nucleotide sequence: TGTGCCAGCAGTTTAGTGCTAGCGGGAGGCAATGAGCAGTTCTTC. Translating it yields CASSLVLAGGNEQFF.

CDR3: CSVIPFLGRALETQYF. Written as DNA, the CDR3 is TGCAGCGTGATCCCCTTCCTTGGGAGGGCCCTGGAGACCCAGTACTTC. The chain recombines TRBV29-1 with TRBJ2-5; 7 bases line up with TRBD2. This CDR3 has 16 amino acids. Germline CDR1 SQVTM, CDR2 ANQGSEA. Trimming cost V 6 bases and J 5 bases; bases outside gene matches: 18.

V usage is TRBV30 and J usage is TRBJ1-2, with TRBD1 matching 8 bases. Germline lookup yields CDR1 GTSNPN and CDR2 SVGIG (reference sequence). Trimming removed 3 bases from V and 5 bases from J; junction bases left unmatched: 5. The CDR3 sequence is 13 residues long. Written as DNA, the CDR3 is TGTGCCTGGAGGATAGACAGGGGATATGGCTACACCTTC. It is translated as CAWRIDRGYGYTF. The full variable domain, its missing parts supplied by reference TRBV30 and TRBJ1-2, is SQTIHQWPATLVQPVGSPLSLECTVEGTSNPNLYWYRQAAGRGLQLLFYSVGIGQISSEVPQNLSASRPQDRQFILSSKKLLLSDSGFYLCAWRIDRGYGYTFGSGTRLTVV.

V gene TRBV10-1 combines with J gene TRBJ2-7; TRBD2 matches at 7 bases. Unmatched junction bases numbered 4, after V lost 6 bases and J lost 2 bases. The CDR3 totals 13 residues. Germline values: CDR1 WNHNN, CDR2 SYGVQD (reference sequence). The CDR3 DNA reads as TGCGCCAGCAGCGCGGGAGTTGCCTACGAGCAGTACTTC. Its protein is CASSAGVAYEQYF.

Only a few counts were recorded for this clone. As DNA, the CDR3 is TGTGCCAGCAGCTTAATCCTTGGAGGGATAGGCAATCAGCCCCAGCATTTT. It specifies CASSLILGGIGNQPQHF. The chain employs TRBV7-9 and TRBJ1-5; D remains unclear. The CDR3 runs to 17 residues. CDR1 and CDR2 (germline): SEHNR, FQNEAQ (reference sequence). The ends were cut back, 2 bases at V and 2 bases at J, with 16 bases in the middle.

The chain employs TRBV9 and TRBJ2-1; 8 bases are a match to TRBD1. This CDR3 contains 15 residues. The V segment lost 1 base and the J segment 6 bases; nucleotides outside the gene matches: 6. The V gene's germline CDR1 is SGDLS and CDR2 YYNGEE. The DNA for the CDR3 is TGTGCCAGCAGCGTAACCCAGGGGGCGGTCAATGAGCAGTTCTTC. It encodes CASSVTQGAVNEQFF.

This clone was observed once. V gene TRBV25-1 combines with J gene TRBJ2-5; D perhaps matches TRBD2 (5 bases). V lost 6 bases and J lost 1, with 9 bases in between. This CDR3 is built from 13 residues. Germline V lookup: CDR1 MGHDK, CDR2 SYGVNS. The CDR3 DNA follows: TGTGCCAGCAGCCCGGGGAGCCAAGAGACCCAGTACTTC. It encodes CASSPGSQETQYF.

In nucleotides, the CDR3 is TGTGCCAGCAGCCAAGAGATGAACCGGCGGCCCTACGAGCAGTACTTC. Amino acid sequence: CASSQEMNRRPYEQYF. The V call is TRBV3-1 (or the pseudogene TRBV3-2), the J call TRBJ2-7, with D hard to call. Looked up from germline, CDR1 is LGHDT and CDR2 is YNNKEL (reference sequence). V lost 0 bases, J lost 2 bases, and 14 bases lay in between. The CDR3 contains 16 residues.

The chain links TRBV29-1 to TRBJ1-2, with 8 bases identical to TRBD1. Germline CDR1 reads SQVTM; CDR2 reads ANQGSEA. The CDR3 has 12 residues. V dropped 5 bases and J dropped 4; count of bases not matched to a gene: 3. DNA of the CDR3: TGCAGCGTTCTCGGACAGGGCTATGGCTACACCTTC. Residues: CSVLGQGYGYTF.

The rearrangement uses TRBV15 and TRBJ1-2; the D gene is possibly TRBD1 (6 bases). V dropped 9 bases and J dropped 4 bases, with 15 bases sitting between them. This CDR3 comprises 13 residues. The germline gives CDR1 LNHNV, CDR2 YYDKDF (reference sequence). CDR3 in amino acids: CATSPGGGYGYTF. CDR3 nucleotides: TGTGCCACGTCCCCGGGGGGCGGCTATGGCTACACCTTC.

Only one count was recorded for this clone. The rearrangement joins TRBV24-1 to TRBJ2-2, with 10 bases that match TRBD2. Germline V lookup: CDR1 KGHDR, CDR2 SFDVKD. V shed 3 bases and J 6 bases; nucleotides not matched to a gene: 6. This CDR3 contains 16 residues. CDR3 loop: CATSDPGLAFAGELFF. As DNA, the CDR3 is TGTGCCACCAGTGATCCGGGACTAGCGTTCGCCGGGGAGCTGTTTTTT.

CDR3 residues: CASSKNRGAETQYF. In nucleotides, the CDR3 is TGTGCCAGCAGTAAAAACAGGGGGGCAGAGACCCAGTACTTC. The gene calls are TRBV28 and TRBJ2-5, with TRBD1 matching 8 bases. The length of the CDR3 is 14 residues. The germline CDR1 and CDR2 sequences are MDHEN and SYDVKM. The junction had 6 bases not matched to a gene; V was cut back by 5 bases and J by 4 bases.

This clone appeared once. The CDR3 DNA reads TGTGCCAGTAGCCCGGACAGGGGTTATTCACCCCTCCACTTT. Translating gives CASSPDRGYSPLHF. This chain uses TRBV19 with TRBJ1-6; 9 positions match TRBD1. J gave up 8 bases and V 6 bases, and 5 bases lay outside the gene matches. Germline lookup yields CDR1 LNHDA and CDR2 SQIVND (reference sequence). The CDR3 runs 14 residues.

CDR3 DNA: TGTGCCAGCAGTTCGTGGCAATTCAATGAGCAGTTCTTC. This translates into CASSSWQFNEQFF. The chain employs TRBV6-2 or TRBV6-3 and TRBJ2-1; D is unclear. Trimming pared 4 bases from V and 6 bases from J, leaving 10 bases between. The CDR3 sequence is 13 residues long. From germline, CDR1 is MNHEY and CDR2 SVGEGT.

The V and J genes are TRBV5-6 and TRBJ2-3; tentative D call: TRBD1 (6 bases). The germline CDR1 and CDR2 sequences are SGHDT and YYEEEE. V was pared by 4 bases and J by 3 bases, with 12 bases between. The CDR3 has 14 residues. DNA for the CDR3: TGTGCCAGCAGCCTCACACAGGGTACAGATACGCAGTATTTT. Encoded protein: CASSLTQGTDTQYF. Full variable domain (remainder filled in from reference TRBV5-6 and TRBJ2-3): DAGVTQSPTHLIKTRGQQVTLRCSPKSGHDTVSWYQQALGQGPQFIFQYYEEEERQRGNFPDRFSGHQFPNYSSELNVNALLLGDSALYLCASSLTQGTDTQYFGPGTRLTVL.

The rearrangement uses TRBV14 and TRBJ2-1; D not resolved. This CDR3 is 14 amino acids long. Deletions cut 4 bases from V and 8 bases from J, with 15 bases between. Per germline, CDR1 SGHDN and CDR2 FVKESK. The CDR3 bases are TGTGCCAGCAGCCGCCGGAGTCGAGGCGATGAGCAGTTCTTC. It codes for CASSRRSRGDEQFF.

This chain links TRBV7-6 with TRBJ2-3; D perhaps matches TRBD2 (5 bases). The CDR3 extends over 15 amino acids. V lost 5 bases and J lost 7, with 19 bases in between. Germline-derived CDR1 and CDR2 are SGHVS and FNYEAQ. In DNA form, the CDR3 reads TGTGCCAGCAGCCCCACTAGAACCCTCACCCATACGCAGTATTTT. It codes for CASSPTRTLTHTQYF. Full variable domain (outside the CDR3, taken from reference TRBV7-6 and TRBJ2-3): GAGVSQSPRYKVTKRGQDVALRCDPISGHVSLYWYRQALGQGPEFLTYFNYEAQQDKSGLPNDRFSAERPEGSISTLTIQRTEQRDSAMYRCASSPTRTLTHTQYFGPGTRLTVL.

The V and J genes are TRBV30 and TRBJ2-1; TRBD2 matches at 9 bases. The germline CDR1 and CDR2 sequences are GTSNPN and SVGIG (reference sequence). This CDR3 is 15 amino acids long. V gave up 2 bases and J gave up 4 bases; unmatched junction bases: 6. CDR3 sequence (DNA): TGTGCCTGGAGTTGGGCTAGCGGGATGTACAATGAGCAGTTCTTC. Translated: CAWSWASGMYNEQFF.

The chain uses TRBV7-3 and TRBJ1-1; 7 bases agree with TRBD1. Germline CDR1 SGHTA, CDR2 FQGTGA. CDR3 size: 19 residues. With V trimmed by 0 bases and J by 5 bases, 18 bases remained unmatched. CDR3 sequence: CASSLTATGLRILGTEAFF. The CDR3 DNA reads as TGTGCCAGCAGCTTAACCGCGACAGGGCTAAGAATATTGGGGACTGAAGCTTTCTTT.